The 23 T cell receptor beta chains listed next were all sequenced from one sample in a study of blood T cell repertoires in COVID-19. Sequencing used immunoSEQ multiplex PCR; TCRdb keeps in-frame clones, though not all of them. The sample yields about 68,000 clones, over 70% seen once. The sample taken for sequencing was peripheral blood. These receptors were obtained from a human donor in a cohort sampled during active COVID-19.

This chain links TRBV27 with TRBJ1-1, with D tentatively TRBD1 (5 bases). Germline V CDR1 and CDR2: MNHEY, SMNVEV (reference sequence). CDR3 length equals 14 residues. V lost 1 base to trimming and J lost 2 bases, with 8 bases between them. CDR3 protein: CASSLWGDNTEAFF. CDR3 coding DNA: TGTGCCAGCAGTTTATGGGGGGATAACACTGAAGCTTTCTTT.

The chain employs TRBV14 and TRBJ2-3, with D possibly TRBD2 on 6 matching bases. CDR1 is SGHDN, CDR2 FVKESK, per germline. Trimming took off 0 bases at V and 3 bases at J, with 22 bases between the two ends. The length of the CDR3 is 19 residues. CDR3 nucleotide sequence: TGTGCCAGCAGCCAAGATCCCCCCTCTCATGGCGGGATAACAGATACGCAGTATTTT. This codes for CASSQDPPSHGGITDTQYF.

The chain joins TRBV13 to TRBJ2-1; D unresolved. CDR1 and CDR2 from the germline V gene are PRHDT and FYEKMQ (reference sequence). Between the trimmed V and J ends, which lost 3 bases and 2 bases, there was a span of 8 bases. The CDR3 has 14 residues. As DNA, the CDR3 is TGTGCCAGCAGCTTGCGATTCCCCTACAATGAGCAGTTCTTC. It yields the protein CASSLRFPYNEQFF.

The chain uses TRBV11-3 and TRBJ2-7; TRBD2 aligns across 8 bases. The germline CDR1 and CDR2 sequences are SGHNT and YENEEA. Losses at the gene ends were 5 bases for V and 2 bases for J; bases not matched to a gene: 17. The CDR3 has 18 residues. The CDR3 spells CASSHPPGLAGITYEQYF. CDR3 nucleotides: TGTGCCAGCAGCCATCCCCCTGGGCTAGCGGGTATTACCTACGAGCAGTACTTC.

The rearrangement links TRBV3-1 (or the pseudogene TRBV3-2) to TRBJ2-4; 9 bases map to TRBD1. The CDR3 has 15 amino acids. V trimming: 4 bases; J trimming: 9 bases; junction bases outside the gene matches: 10. In germline, CDR1 is LGHDT, CDR2 YNNKEL (reference sequence). CDR3 in amino acids: CASSPGQGIGVIQYF. In DNA, the CDR3 is TGTGCCAGCAGCCCGGGACAGGGAATCGGGGTCATTCAGTACTTC.

Only a few counts were recorded for this clone. This chain joins TRBV11-3 and TRBJ2-4, with unresolved D. Germline-derived CDR1 and CDR2 are SGHNT and YENEEA. The CDR3 loop spans 12 amino acids. The V gene lost 4 bases and the J gene lost 6 bases, with 7 bases spanning the gap. The chain's CDR3 is CASSSRRNIQYF. CDR3 nucleotides: TGTGCCAGCAGCTCCAGAAGAAACATTCAGTACTTC.

This chain joins TRBV6-6 and TRBJ2-1; 8 nucleotides agree with TRBD2. This CDR3 is built from 13 residues. V was clipped by 6 bases and J by 7 bases; unmatched bases: 5. Germline assignment: CDR1 MNHNY and CDR2 SVGAGI (reference sequence). The CDR3 region has the DNA TGTGCCAGCAGGGACGGGGGGGCAAATGAGCAGTTCTTC. It translates to CASRDGGANEQFF.

The genes are TRBV27 and TRBJ1-3; a weak D match, TRBD1 (5 bases). This CDR3 has 13 residues. CDR1 and CDR2 from the germline V gene are MNHEY and SMNVEV (reference sequence). V was shortened by 3 bases and J by 3 bases, with 6 bases between the two germline ends. The CDR3, as DNA: TGTGCCAGCAGTTTGGGGGGTGGAAACACCATATATTTT. Its protein product is CASSLGGGNTIYF.

V usage is TRBV11-2 and J usage is TRBJ2-2, with 10 bases fitting TRBD2. Germline loops: CDR1 SGHAT, CDR2 FQNNGV. The CDR3 runs to 15 residues. J lost 4 bases, V lost 3 bases, and 2 bases had no gene match. The CDR3 coding sequence is TGTGCCAGCAGCTTCACTAGCGGGATCACCGGGGAGCTGTTTTTT. Residues: CASSFTSGITGELFF.

The chain combines TRBV7-8 with TRBJ2-1; 8 bases map to TRBD1. This CDR3 has 15 residues. J lost 6 bases, V lost 5 bases, and 9 bases had no gene match. Germline V gene sequence: CDR1 SGHVS, CDR2 FQNEAQ. The CDR3 loop is CASSVTGGSFNEQFF. The CDR3 region has the DNA TGTGCCAGCAGCGTTACAGGGGGGAGTTTCAATGAGCAGTTCTTC.

The chain uses TRBV9 and TRBJ2-1; TRBD1 agrees at 7 bases. CDR3 size: 15 residues. The germline gives CDR1 SGDLS, CDR2 YYNGEE. J lost 4 bases, V lost 3 bases, and 7 bases had no gene match. The CDR3, as DNA: TGTGCCAGCAGCGCCGACGGACAGGAGTACAATGAGCAGTTCTTC. This encodes CASSADGQEYNEQFF.

The chain carries TRBV7-6 and TRBJ1-2; the D gene is possibly TRBD1 (6 bases). The CDR3 contains 15 residues. CDR1 and CDR2 from the germline V gene are SGHVS and FNYEAQ. Trimming left V 5 bases short and J 5 bases short, with 18 bases between. The CDR3 loop is CASSPQAGERYGYTF. The CDR3 DNA reads TGTGCCAGCAGCCCCCAGGCAGGGGAGAGGTATGGCTACACCTTC.

The V gene is TRBV7-2, the J gene TRBJ2-5; D perhaps matches TRBD1 (6 bases). CDR1 and CDR2 (germline): SGHTA, FQGNSA. Trimming shortened V by 3 bases and J by 2 bases, and 7 bases separated the two germline ends. There are 13 residues in the CDR3. CDR3 nucleotide sequence: TGTGCCAGCAGCTTCGGACAGCAAGAGACCCAGTACTTC. Translation: CASSFGQQETQYF.

The V gene is TRBV27, the J gene TRBJ2-1; TRBD2 aligns across 14 bases. The CDR3 is made up of 15 amino acids. Germline trimming cut 4 bases from V and 11 bases from J; bases unmatched to any gene: 7. CDR1 is MNHEY, CDR2 SMNVEV, per germline (reference sequence). CDR3 protein: CASSYGTSGGAKQFF. The CDR3 region has the DNA TGTGCCAGCAGTTACGGGACTAGCGGGGGAGCAAAGCAGTTCTTC.

CDR3 sequence reads: CSASPSTSVNQETQYF. In nucleotides, the CDR3 is TGCAGTGCTAGTCCCTCGACTAGCGTGAACCAAGAGACCCAGTACTTC. The chain links TRBV20-1 to TRBJ2-5; TRBD2 matches at 8 bases. Germline V gene data show CDR1 as DFQATT and CDR2 as SNEGSKA (reference sequence). With V trimmed by 3 bases and J by 0 bases, 9 bases remained unmatched. The CDR3 length is 16 residues.

This rearrangement joins TRBV7-2 to TRBJ2-5; D is unresolved. With 4 bases removed from V and 5 bases from J, the gap between germline ends came to 14 bases. Germline values: CDR1 SGHTA, CDR2 FQGNSA. The CDR3 is 14 amino acids. CDR3 in DNA: TGTGCCAGCAGCTCTCCCGCGGTTTGGGAGACCCAGTACTTC. Its protein product is CASSSPAVWETQYF. The full variable domain, in which reference TRBV7-2 and TRBJ2-5 provide the parts outside the CDR3, is GAGVSQSPSNKVTEKGKDVELRCDPISGHTALYWYRQSLGQGLEFLIYFQGNSAPDKSGLPSDRFSAERTGGSVSTLTIQRTQQEDSAVYLCASSSPAVWETQYFGPGTRLLVL.

The genes are TRBV6-4 and TRBJ1-2; D gene unclear. CDR3 length: 11 residues. CDR1 and CDR2 (germline): MRHNA, SNTAGT. V was trimmed by 9 bases and J by 8 bases, leaving 13 bases between them. The CDR3 sequence: CARGRNRGYTF. CDR3 bases: TGTGCCAGAGGGAGAAATCGGGGCTACACCTTC.

The V and J genes are TRBV7-2 and TRBJ1-1; D is uncertain. Germline V gene sequence: CDR1 SGHTA, CDR2 FQGNSA. V gave up 3 bases and J gave up 1 base, with 9 bases separating them. CDR3 length: 14 amino acids. CDR3 loop: CASSLTGRNTEAFF. The CDR3 nucleotides read TGTGCCAGCAGCTTGACTGGGAGGAACACTGAAGCTTTCTTT.

The chain is built from TRBV9 and TRBJ2-1, with TRBD2 identical over 7 bases. This CDR3 has 16 amino acids. Germline V gives CDR1 SGDLS, CDR2 YYNGEE. V dropped 1 base and J dropped 1; count of bases not matched to a gene: 5. CDR3 nucleotide sequence: TGTGCCAGCAGCGTAAAGGGGAGGGGTTCCTACAATGAGCAGTTCTTC. This sequence encodes CASSVKGRGSYNEQFF.

J is TRBJ2-1 and V is TRBV2; TRBD2 agrees at 11 bases. CDR3 size: 18 residues. With V trimmed by 2 bases and J by 1 base, 7 bases remained unmatched. Germline V gene sequence: CDR1 SNHLY, CDR2 FYNNEI. CDR3 DNA sequence: TGTGCCAGCAGTGAACGGCTAGCGGGGGGCCCTTCCTACAATGAGCAGTTCTTC. Amino acid sequence: CASSERLAGGPSYNEQFF. Supplemented by reference TRBV2 and TRBJ2-1, the full variable domain reads EPEVTQTPSHQVTQMGQEVILRCVPISNHLYFYWYRQILGQKVEFLVSFYNNEISEKSEIFDDQFSVERPDGSNFTLKIRSTKLEDSAMYFCASSERLAGGPSYNEQFFGPGTRLTVL.

The rearrangement joins TRBV10-3 to TRBJ1-4, with 10 bases lining up with TRBD1. Trimming at V came to 11 bases and at J to 6 bases, leaving 6 bases not matched to a gene. CDR3 length: 13 residues. Per germline, CDR1 ENHRY and CDR2 SYGVKD. CDR3 amino acids: CASRGTGDEKLFF. The CDR3, as DNA: TGTGCCTCGCGCGGGACAGGGGATGAAAAACTGTTTTTT.

V is TRBV5-6 and J is TRBJ2-3; possibly TRBD1 for D (6 bases). Germline CDR1 SGHDT, CDR2 YYEEEE. The CDR3 consists of 14 residues. V dropped 4 bases and J dropped 2 bases, with 11 bases sitting between them. CDR3 in amino acids: CASSQQGATDTQYF. CDR3 DNA sequence: TGTGCCAGCAGCCAACAGGGCGCCACAGATACGCAGTATTTT.

The V call is TRBV7-9, the J call TRBJ1-3; D might be TRBD1 (5 bases). CDR1 and CDR2 from the germline V gene are SEHNR and FQNEAQ (reference sequence). V lost 5 bases to trimming and J lost 3 bases, with 17 bases between them. This CDR3 has 16 amino acids. CDR3 sequence: CASSPGGGVGGNTIYF. The CDR3 region has the DNA TGTGCCAGCAGCCCGGGGGGGGGTGTCGGTGGAAACACCATATATTTT.